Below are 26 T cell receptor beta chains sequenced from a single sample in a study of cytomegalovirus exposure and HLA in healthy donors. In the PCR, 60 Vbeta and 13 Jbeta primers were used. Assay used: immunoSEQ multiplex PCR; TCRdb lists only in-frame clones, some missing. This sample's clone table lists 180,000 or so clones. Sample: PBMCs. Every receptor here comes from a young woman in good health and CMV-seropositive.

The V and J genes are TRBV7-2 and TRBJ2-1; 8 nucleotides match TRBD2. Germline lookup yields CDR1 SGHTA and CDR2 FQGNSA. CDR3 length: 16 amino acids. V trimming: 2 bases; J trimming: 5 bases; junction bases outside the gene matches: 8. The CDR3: CASSLRAGAYNNEQFF. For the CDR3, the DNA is TGTGCCAGCAGCTTAAGAGCGGGGGCCTATAACAATGAGCAGTTCTTC. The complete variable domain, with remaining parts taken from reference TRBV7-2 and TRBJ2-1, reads GAGVSQSPSNKVTEKGKDVELRCDPISGHTALYWYRQSLGQGLEFLIYFQGNSAPDKSGLPSDRFSAERTGGSVSTLTIQRTQQEDSAVYLCASSLRAGAYNNEQFFGPGTRLTVL.

CDR3 coding DNA: TGTGCCAGCAGTTACGGTTGGGACAGTGAGGGCGAGCAGTACTTC. It yields the protein CASSYGWDSEGEQYF. The genes are TRBV6-5 and TRBJ2-5; 7 bases are a match to TRBD1. With the DNA end fitting TRBJ2-7 better, the J assignment may be wrong. Germline loops: CDR1 MNHEY, CDR2 SVGAGI. The CDR3 covers 15 residues.

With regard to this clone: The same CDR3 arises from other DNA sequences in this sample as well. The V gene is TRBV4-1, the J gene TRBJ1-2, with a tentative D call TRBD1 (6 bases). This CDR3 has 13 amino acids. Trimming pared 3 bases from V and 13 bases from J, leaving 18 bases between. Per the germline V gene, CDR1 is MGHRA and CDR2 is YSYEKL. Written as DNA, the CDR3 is TGCGCCAGCAGCCAGCACGGCAGACAGGCTCTCACCTTC. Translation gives CASSQHGRQALTF.

CDR3 region: CASSVGPYTGELFF. In nucleotides, the CDR3 is TGTGCCAGCAGCGTAGGTCCGTACACCGGGGAGCTGTTTTTT. The chain links TRBV9 to TRBJ2-2, with unresolved D. The ends were cut back, 0 bases at V and 3 bases at J, with 6 bases in the middle. Germline loops: CDR1 SGDLS, CDR2 YYNGEE. The CDR3 is 14 amino acids.

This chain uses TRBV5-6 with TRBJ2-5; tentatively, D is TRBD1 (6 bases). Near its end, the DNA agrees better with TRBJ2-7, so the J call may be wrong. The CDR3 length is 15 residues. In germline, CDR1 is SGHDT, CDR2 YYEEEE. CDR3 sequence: CASRRGESGASEQYF. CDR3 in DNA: TGTGCCAGCAGGAGAGGGGAGTCAGGGGCCTCCGAGCAGTACTTC.

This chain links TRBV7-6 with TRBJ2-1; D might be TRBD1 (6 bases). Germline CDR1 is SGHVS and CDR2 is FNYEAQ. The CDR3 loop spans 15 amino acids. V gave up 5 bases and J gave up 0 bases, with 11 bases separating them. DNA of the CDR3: TGTGCCAGCAGCCTACAGGGTAGCTCCTACAATGAGCAGTTCTTC. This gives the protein CASSLQGSSYNEQFF.

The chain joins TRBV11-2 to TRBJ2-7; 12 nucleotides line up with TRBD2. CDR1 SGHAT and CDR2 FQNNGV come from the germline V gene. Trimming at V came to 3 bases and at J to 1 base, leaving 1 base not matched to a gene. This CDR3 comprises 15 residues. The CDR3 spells CASSFGLAGSYEQYF. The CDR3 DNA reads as TGTGCCAGCAGCTTCGGACTAGCGGGGTCCTACGAGCAGTACTTC.

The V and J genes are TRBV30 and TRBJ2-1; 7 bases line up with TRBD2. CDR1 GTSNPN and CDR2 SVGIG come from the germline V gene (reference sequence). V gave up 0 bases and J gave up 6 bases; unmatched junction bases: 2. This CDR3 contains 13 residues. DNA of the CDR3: TGTGCCTGGAGTGTATGGGGGGGCAATGAGCAGTTCTTC. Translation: CAWSVWGGNEQFF.

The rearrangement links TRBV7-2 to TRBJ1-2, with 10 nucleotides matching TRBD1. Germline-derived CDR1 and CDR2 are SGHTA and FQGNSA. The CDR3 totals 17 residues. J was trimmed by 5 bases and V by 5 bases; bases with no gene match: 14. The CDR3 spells CASSPGTGETRGYGYTF. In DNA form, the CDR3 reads TGTGCCAGCAGCCCAGGGACAGGGGAAACTCGAGGGTATGGCTACACCTTC. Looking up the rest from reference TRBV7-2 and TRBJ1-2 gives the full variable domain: GAGVSQSPSNKVTEKGKDVELRCDPISGHTALYWYRQSLGQGLEFLIYFQGNSAPDKSGLPSDRFSAERTGGSVSTLTIQRTQQEDSAVYLCASSPGTGETRGYGYTFGSGTRLTVV.

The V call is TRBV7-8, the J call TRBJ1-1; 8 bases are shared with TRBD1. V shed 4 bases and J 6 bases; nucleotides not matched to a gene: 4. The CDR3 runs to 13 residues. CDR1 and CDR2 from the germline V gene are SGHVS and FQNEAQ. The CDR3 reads CASSSDRGAEAFF. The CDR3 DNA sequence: TGTGCCAGCAGCTCCGACAGGGGCGCTGAAGCTTTCTTT.

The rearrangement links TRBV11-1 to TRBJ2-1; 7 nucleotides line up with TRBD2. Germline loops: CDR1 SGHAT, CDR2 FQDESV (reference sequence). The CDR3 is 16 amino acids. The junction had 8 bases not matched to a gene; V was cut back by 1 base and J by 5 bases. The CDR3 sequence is CASSLDRLAANNEQFF. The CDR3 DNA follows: TGTGCCAGCAGCTTAGACAGGCTAGCGGCCAACAATGAGCAGTTCTTC. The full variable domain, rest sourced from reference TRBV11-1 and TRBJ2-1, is EAEVAQSPRYKITEKSQAVAFWCDPISGHATLYWYRQILGQGPELLVQFQDESVVDDSQLPKDRFSAERLKGVDSTLKIQPAELGDSAMYLCASSLDRLAANNEQFFGPGTRLTVL.

The DNA of the CDR3 is TGTGCCAGCAGTTACGGACTACTAGGTTACGAGCAGTACTTC. This sequence encodes CASSYGLLGYEQYF. The J gene is TRBJ2-7, the V gene TRBV6-5; a possible D gene is TRBD2 (6 bases). Germline assignment: CDR1 MNHEY and CDR2 SVGAGI. The ends were cut back, 2 bases at V and 4 bases at J, with 12 bases in the middle. The CDR3 is made up of 14 amino acids.

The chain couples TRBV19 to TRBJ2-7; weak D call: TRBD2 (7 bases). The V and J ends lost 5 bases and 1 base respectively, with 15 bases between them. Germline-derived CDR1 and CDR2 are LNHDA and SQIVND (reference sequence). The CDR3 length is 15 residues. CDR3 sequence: CASSGARGGSYEQYF. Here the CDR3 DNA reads TGTGCCAGTAGTGGAGCAAGGGGGGGTTCCTACGAGCAGTACTTC. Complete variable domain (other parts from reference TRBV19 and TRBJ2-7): DGGITQSPKYLFRKEGQNVTLSCEQNLNHDAMYWYRQDPGQGLRLIYYSQIVNDFQKGDIAEGYSVSREKKESFPLTVTSAQKNPTAFYLCASSGARGGSYEQYFGPGTRLTVT.

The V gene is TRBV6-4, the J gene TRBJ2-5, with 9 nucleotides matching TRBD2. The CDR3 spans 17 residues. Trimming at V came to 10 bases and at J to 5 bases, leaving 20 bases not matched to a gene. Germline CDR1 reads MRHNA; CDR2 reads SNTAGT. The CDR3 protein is CAKQWGFQRGVGETQYF. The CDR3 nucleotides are TGTGCCAAACAGTGGGGTTTTCAGCGGGGGGTCGGGGAGACCCAGTACTTC.

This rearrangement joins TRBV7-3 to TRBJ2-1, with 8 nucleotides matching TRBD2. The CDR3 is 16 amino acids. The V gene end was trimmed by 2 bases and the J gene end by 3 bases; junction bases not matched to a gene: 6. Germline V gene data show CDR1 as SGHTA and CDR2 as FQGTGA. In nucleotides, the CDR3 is TGTGCCAGCAGCTTACATCCAGCGGGGGACTACAATGAGCAGTTCTTC. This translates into CASSLHPAGDYNEQFF.

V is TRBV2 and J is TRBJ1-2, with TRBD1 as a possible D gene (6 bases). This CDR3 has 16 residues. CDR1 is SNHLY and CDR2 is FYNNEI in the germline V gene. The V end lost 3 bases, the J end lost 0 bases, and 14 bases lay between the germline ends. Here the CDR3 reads CASSDTSTGTNYGYTF. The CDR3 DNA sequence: TGTGCCAGCAGTGATACATCGACAGGAACTAACTATGGCTACACCTTC.

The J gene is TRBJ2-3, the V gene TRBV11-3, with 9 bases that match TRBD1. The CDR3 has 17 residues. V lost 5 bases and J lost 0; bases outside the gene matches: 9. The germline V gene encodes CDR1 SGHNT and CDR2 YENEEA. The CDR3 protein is CASSTTFDRGSTDTQYF. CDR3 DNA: TGTGCCAGCAGCACGACCTTCGACAGGGGGAGCACAGATACGCAGTATTTT.

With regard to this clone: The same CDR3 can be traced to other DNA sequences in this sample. The CDR3 coding sequence is TGTGCCAGCAGTTTCCCGCGGCCTGTCGAGCAGTACTTC. Translation gives CASSFPRPVEQYF. The chain uses TRBV28 and TRBJ2-7; D uncertain. Trimming stripped 3 bases from V and 6 bases from J, with 12 bases between. CDR3 size: 13 residues. Germline V CDR1 and CDR2: MDHEN, SYDVKM.

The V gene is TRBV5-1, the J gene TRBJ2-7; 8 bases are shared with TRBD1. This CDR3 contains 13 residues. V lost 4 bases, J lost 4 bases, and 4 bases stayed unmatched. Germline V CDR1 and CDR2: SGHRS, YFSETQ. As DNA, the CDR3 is TGCGCCAGCAGCGAGCAGGGGGCTTACGAGCAGTACTTC. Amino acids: CASSEQGAYEQYF.

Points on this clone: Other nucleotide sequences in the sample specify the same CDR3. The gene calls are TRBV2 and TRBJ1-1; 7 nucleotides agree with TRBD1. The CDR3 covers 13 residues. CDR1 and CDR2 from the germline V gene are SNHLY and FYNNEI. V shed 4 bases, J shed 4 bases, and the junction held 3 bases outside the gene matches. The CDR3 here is CASSGQGITEAFF. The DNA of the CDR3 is TGTGCCAGCAGTGGACAGGGAATCACTGAAGCTTTCTTT.

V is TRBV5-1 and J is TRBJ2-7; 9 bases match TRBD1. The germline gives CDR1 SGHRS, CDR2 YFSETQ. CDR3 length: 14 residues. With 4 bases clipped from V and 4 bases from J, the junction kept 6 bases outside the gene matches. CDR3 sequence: CASSIGTGIYEQYF. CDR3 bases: TGCGCCAGCAGCATAGGGACAGGGATATACGAGCAGTACTTC. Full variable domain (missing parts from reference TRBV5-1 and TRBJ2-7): KAGVTQTPRYLIKTRGQQVTLSCSPISGHRSVSWYQQTPGQGLQFLFEYFSETQRNKGNFPGRFSGRQFSNSRSEMNVSTLELGDSALYLCASSIGTGIYEQYFGPGTRLTVT.

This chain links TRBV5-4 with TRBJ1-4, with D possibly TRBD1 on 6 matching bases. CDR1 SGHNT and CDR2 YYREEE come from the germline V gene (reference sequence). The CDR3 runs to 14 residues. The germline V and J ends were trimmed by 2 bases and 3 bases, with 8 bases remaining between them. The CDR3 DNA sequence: TGTGCCAGCAGCTTAACAGGGTCTAATGAAAAACTGTTTTTT. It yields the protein CASSLTGSNEKLFF.

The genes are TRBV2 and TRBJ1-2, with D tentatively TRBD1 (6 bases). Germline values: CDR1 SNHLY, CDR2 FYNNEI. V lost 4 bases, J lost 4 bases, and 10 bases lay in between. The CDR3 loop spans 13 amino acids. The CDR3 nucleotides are TGTGCCAGCAGTGCGGGGGGCAGCTATGGCTACACCTTC. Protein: CASSAGGSYGYTF.

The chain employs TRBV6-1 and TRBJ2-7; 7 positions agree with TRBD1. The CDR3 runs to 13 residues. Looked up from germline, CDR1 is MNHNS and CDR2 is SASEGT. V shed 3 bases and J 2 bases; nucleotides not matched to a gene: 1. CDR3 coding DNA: TGTGCCAGCAGTGACGGACAGGCCTACGAGCAGTACTTC. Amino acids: CASSDGQAYEQYF.

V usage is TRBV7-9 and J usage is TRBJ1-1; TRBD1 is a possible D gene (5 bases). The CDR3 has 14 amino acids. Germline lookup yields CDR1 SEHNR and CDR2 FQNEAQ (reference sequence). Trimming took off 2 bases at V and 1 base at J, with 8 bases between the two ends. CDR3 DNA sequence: TGTGCCAGCAGCTTATTTCAGGGGAACACTGAAGCTTTCTTT. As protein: CASSLFQGNTEAFF.

This chain's CDR3 is CASSYSRLSTGELFF. CDR3 coding DNA: TGTGCCAGCAGTTACTCCAGATTATCCACCGGGGAGCTGTTTTTT. The rearrangement uses TRBV6-5 and TRBJ2-2, with unresolved D. Looked up from germline, CDR1 is MNHEY and CDR2 is SVGAGI. The CDR3 spans 15 residues. Deletions cut 0 bases from V and 4 bases from J, with 9 bases between.